The TCR beta chain under discussion was sequenced for a study of blood T cell repertoires in COVID-19. Libraries were prepared by immunoSEQ multiplex PCR; TCRdb keeps only in-frame clonotypes and omits some of them. There are 200,000 to 250,000 clones in the sample; almost 85% occur only once, and 4% lies in the top ten. Germline V gene lookup returns CDR1 MNHEY and CDR2 SVGAGI. With 0 bases removed from V and 2 bases from J, the gap between germline ends came to 5 bases. This CDR3 has 15 amino acids. Source material: peripheral blood. This TCR was sampled from a middle-aged man with acute or convalescent COVID-19. The chain recombines TRBV6-5 with TRBJ1-6, with D perhaps matching TRBD1 (5 bases). The CDR3 bases are TGTGCCAGCAGTTACTCGGGGCCCTATAATTCACCCCTCCACTTT. Translation: CASSYSGPYNSPLHF.